Below are 30 T cell receptor beta chains sequenced from a single sample in a study of T cell clonality in common variable immunodeficiency. Overall study results and limits: In common variable immunodeficiency, TCR beta chains reportedly carried fewer deletions and N-nucleotide insertions.

Antigen specificity for these receptors is unknown. Here immunoSEQ multiplex PCR was the method, and the copy in TCRdb shows in-frame clones only, minus some. The sample lists around 30,000 clones, none appearing once, the ten largest making up about 26%. The sequencing sample was made of peripheral blood mononuclear cells. All receptors derive from a human donor with common variable immunodeficiency.

This clone was seen more than once but under ten times. The read comes to an end 3 residues before the CDR3 does, leaving the germline J gene to fill in the end. The chain employs TRBV11-2 and TRBJ2-7; the D gene is possibly TRBD2 (5 bases). Germline V gene data show CDR1 as SGHAT and CDR2 as FQNNGV. Trimming shortened V by 0 bases and J by 4 bases, and 10 bases separated the two germline ends. This CDR3 region has 14 residues. CDR3 bases read: TGTGCCAGCAGCTTAGACCCCGACTATTACGAG. Translated: CASSLDPDYYE. The full CDR3 reads CASSLDPDYYEQYF.

This clone was counted a few times. The CDR3 end is not reached by the read, which stops 3 residues before it; the germline J gene fills it in. V usage is TRBV19 and J usage is TRBJ2-7; the D gene is possibly TRBD1 (6 bases). Per germline, CDR1 LNHDA and CDR2 SQIVND (reference sequence). CDR3 length: 11 residues. The germline V and J ends were trimmed by 8 bases and 3 bases, with 8 bases remaining between them. Partial CDR3 DNA: TGTGCCAGTGGGACATTCTACGAG. Its protein product is CASGTFYE. The CDR3, in full, reads CASGTFYEQYF.

The table lists this clone with many counts. The read ends 3 residues early relative to the CDR3; the germline J gene fills the gap. This chain uses TRBV7-7 with TRBJ2-5; no reliable D call. Germline V gives CDR1 SSHAT, CDR2 FNYEAQ (reference sequence). The CDR3 consists of 12 residues. Trimming stripped 4 bases from V and 2 bases from J, with 5 bases between. The CDR3 reads CASSSPQETQYF. The CDR3 bases that were read are TGTGCCAGCAGCTCCCCACAAGAGACC.

Concerning this clone itself: The CDR3 extends 3 residues past the end of the read, so its final part is completed from the germline J gene. The V gene is TRBV30, the J gene TRBJ1-5; 8 nucleotides match TRBD1. The CDR3 consists of 16 residues. Germline assignment: CDR1 GTSNPN and CDR2 SVGIG (reference sequence). After removal of 2 bases from V and 5 bases from J, the junction contained 11 bases not matched to a gene. The sequenced part of the CDR3 DNA is TGTGCCTGGAGTACAAAAGGGACAGGCCCCTATCAGCCC. Translating gives CAWSTKGTGPYQP. The full CDR3 reads CAWSTKGTGPYQPQHF. The entire variable domain, with the rest obtained from reference TRBV30 and TRBJ1-5, is as follows: SQTIHQWPATLVQPVGSPLSLECTVEGTSNPNLYWYRQAAGRGLQLLFYSVGIGQISSEVPQNLSASRPQDRQFILSSKKLLLSDSGFYLCAWSTKGTGPYQPQHFGDGTRLSIL.

This clone occurred many times. The read ends 3 residues shy of where the CDR3 ends; the end is completed using the germline J gene. The chain links TRBV7-8 to TRBJ1-5; D not certain. Deletions cut 3 bases from V and 0 bases from J, with 6 bases between. CDR1 is SGHVS, CDR2 FQNEAQ, per germline. This CDR3 is 14 amino acids long. The covered CDR3 bases are TGTGCCAGCAGCTTGGTAGTTAGCAATCAGCCC. Its protein is CASSLVVSNQP. The whole CDR3 protein reads CASSLVVSNQPQHF.

This clone was counted many times. The read ends 3 residues shy of where the CDR3 ends; the end is completed using the germline J gene. The chain has TRBV5-6 and TRBJ2-3; D ambiguous. This CDR3 contains 14 residues. Trimming cost V 0 bases and J 2 bases, with 7 bases left between them. Germline values: CDR1 SGHDT, CDR2 YYEEEE. The part of the CDR3 DNA that was read is TGTGCCAGCAGCTTGGCCCAGTACACAGATACG. Residues: CASSLAQYTDT. In full, the CDR3 reads CASSLAQYTDTQYF.

This clone was counted a few times. From the germline J gene comes the end of the CDR3, since the read stops 3 residues before it. The rearrangement links TRBV29-1 to TRBJ2-7; the match to TRBD2 covers 10 bases. Germline trimming cut 1 base from V and 5 bases from J; bases unmatched to any gene: 5. Germline CDR1 is SQVTM and CDR2 is ANQGSEA. The CDR3 is made up of 14 amino acids. Incomplete CDR3 DNA: TGCAGCGTTGAAGGGCTAGCGGGAGAGGACGAG. This encodes CSVEGLAGEDE. The entire CDR3 sequence reads CSVEGLAGEDEQYF.

This clone appeared many times. The read terminates 3 residues ahead of where the CDR3 ends, so the germline J gene completes it. This chain connects TRBV7-3 to TRBJ2-3; D may be TRBD2 (5 bases). There are 16 residues in the CDR3. The V and J ends lost 5 bases and 5 bases respectively, with 20 bases between them. Per the germline V gene, CDR1 is SGHTA and CDR2 is FQGTGA. CDR3 amino acids: CASSARGGPMGDTQYF. The sequenced CDR3 bases are TGTGCCAGCAGCGCCCGCGGAGGCCCCATGGGAGATACG.

This clone has only a few counts. CDR3 residues: CASSLTPRGDGELFF. The CDR3 DNA, read in part, is TGTGCCAGCAGCTTAACCCCCCGCGGGGACGGGGAG. The rearrangement uses TRBV7-3 and TRBJ2-2; D may be TRBD2 (6 bases). From the germline J gene comes the end of the CDR3, since the read stops 3 residues before it. The CDR3 runs to 15 residues. Trimming removed 0 bases at V and 7 bases at J, with 12 bases between. Germline CDR1 is SGHTA and CDR2 is FQGTGA.

This clone was seen more than once but under ten times. The read finishes 3 residues shy of the CDR3 end, and the germline J gene is used to complete it. V is TRBV7-2 and J is TRBJ2-1, with a tentative D call TRBD2 (6 bases). Trimming took 5 bases from V and 4 from J, leaving 12 bases between them. This CDR3 has 14 amino acids. Germline values: CDR1 SGHTA, CDR2 FQGNSA. The CDR3 loop is CASSPPGGYNEQFF. The CDR3 DNA, read in part, is TGTGCCAGCAGCCCCCCCGGGGGATACAATGAG.

This clone was seen many times. The read finishes 3 residues shy of the CDR3 end, and the germline J gene is used to complete it. The chain has TRBV7-2 and TRBJ1-6; a possible D gene is TRBD1 (6 bases). The CDR3 has 13 residues. CDR1 SGHTA and CDR2 FQGNSA come from the germline V gene. Between the trimmed V and J ends, which lost 6 bases and 9 bases, there was a span of 12 bases. The CDR3 region is CASSSGVASPLHF. CDR3 DNA, as far as it was read: TGTGCCAGCAGTTCAGGGGTGGCTTCACCC.

This clone was detected many times. With the read ending 3 residues before the CDR3 end, the germline J gene is used to fill in that end. The rearrangement links TRBV7-2 to TRBJ2-3; possible D gene TRBD1, 7 bases. CDR3 size: 15 residues. Trimming cost V 7 bases and J 5 bases, with 19 bases left between them. Germline V CDR1 and CDR2: SGHTA, FQGNSA. CDR3 amino acids: CASTLRQGGLDTQYF. The CDR3 bases that were read are TGTGCCAGCACGTTGAGGCAGGGGGGTCTAGATACG.

This clone was seen repeatedly, ten times or more. One end of the junction is discordant with germline, which a read error may explain. The read ends 3 residues shy of where the CDR3 ends; the end is completed using the germline J gene. V gene TRBV4-2 combines with J gene TRBJ2-7; 11 nucleotides align to TRBD2. CDR1 and CDR2 (germline): LGHNA, YNFKEQ. The CDR3 is 15 amino acids. This chain's CDR3 is CASSQLAGASYEQYF. The DNA read from the CDR3 is TGCGCCAGCAGCCAACTAGCGGGAGCATCCTACGAG.

This clone came up a few times. The read ends 3 residues early relative to the CDR3; the germline J gene fills the gap. The chain links TRBV19 to TRBJ1-1; D is uncertain. CDR3 size: 13 residues. Germline assignment: CDR1 LNHDA and CDR2 SQIVND (reference sequence). V was shortened by 8 bases and J by 2 bases, with 12 bases between the two germline ends. The CDR3 DNA, read in part, is TGTGCCAGTTGCGTTCGCGCAAACACTGAA. This encodes CASCVRANTE. The complete CDR3 protein is CASCVRANTEAFF.

As for this clone: The CDR3 is cut off 3 residues early in the read; its end comes from the germline J gene. The chain recombines TRBV20-1 with TRBJ2-7, with a tentative D call TRBD1 (6 bases). The CDR3 contains 10 residues. Germline CDR1 is DFQATT and CDR2 is SNEGSKA (reference sequence). Trimming took off 6 bases at V and 5 bases at J, with 8 bases between the two ends. The CDR3 DNA, read in part, is TGCAGTGCCTACAGGGACGAG. As protein: CSAYRDE. The complete CDR3 reads CSAYRDEQYF.

Regarding this clone: The sequence runs out 3 residues before the end of the CDR3; the remainder is reconstructed from the germline J gene. V is TRBV20-1 and J is TRBJ2-1; 8 positions agree with TRBD1. V was pared by 5 bases and J by 7 bases, with 7 bases of the junction left unmatched. Germline CDR1 DFQATT, CDR2 SNEGSKA (reference sequence). CDR3 length: 13 amino acids. Incomplete CDR3 DNA: TGCAGTGCTCTTCGGGACAGGATGAATGAG. It encodes CSALRDRMNE. The full CDR3 sequence reads CSALRDRMNEQFF.

This clone was seen only a few times. Read data end 3 residues before the CDR3 end; the end is taken from the germline J gene. This chain connects TRBV19 to TRBJ2-2, with 8 bases aligning to TRBD2. The CDR3 consists of 12 residues. CDR1 is LNHDA, CDR2 SQIVND, per germline (reference sequence). CDR3 DNA (partial): TGTGCCAGTAGTCCTCAGCGGGAGAAG. This codes for CASSPQREK. In full, the CDR3 is CASSPQREKLFF.

This clone was counted at least ten times. The CDR3: CASGPLQVVNTEAFF. CDR3 bases read: TGCGCCAGCGGACCTCTACAGGTCGTGAACACTGAA. This chain joins TRBV5-1 and TRBJ1-1, with a possible D match to TRBD1 (5 bases). The read ends 3 residues shy of where the CDR3 ends; the end is completed using the germline J gene. The CDR3 covers 15 residues. Germline assignment: CDR1 SGHRS and CDR2 YFSETQ. V was pared by 7 bases and J by 0 bases, with 16 bases between.

This clone has just a few counts. Read sequence stops 3 residues before the CDR3 end, and the germline J gene provides the missing end. The J gene is TRBJ2-3, the V gene TRBV6-2 or TRBV6-3; D might be TRBD2 (6 bases). The CDR3 is 13 residues long. Per germline, CDR1 MNHEY and CDR2 SVGEGT. CDR3 sequence: CASQWLASDAQYF. The part of the CDR3 DNA that was read is TGTGCCAGCCAGTGGCTAGCGTCTGATGCG.

This clone was detected a few times. The CDR3 goes on 3 residues after the read ends, and that part is filled in from the germline J gene. V usage is TRBV30 and J usage is TRBJ1-5; no reliable D call. The V gene's germline CDR1 is GTSNPN and CDR2 SVGIG (reference sequence). V was trimmed by 1 base and J by 2 bases, leaving 6 bases between them. CDR3 length: 13 residues. The CDR3 here is CAWSAGGNQPQHF. Incomplete CDR3 DNA: TGTGCCTGGAGTGCCGGGGGCAATCAGCCC.

This clone has ten or more counts. The CDR3 loop is CAWSGLAGAETQYF. The part of the CDR3 DNA that was read is TGTGCCTGGAGTGGACTAGCGGGAGCAGAGACC. The rearrangement links TRBV30 to TRBJ2-5; TRBD2 matches at 12 bases. Coverage ceases 3 residues before the CDR3 finishes, and the germline J gene fills in the end. CDR3 length: 14 amino acids. Unmatched junction bases numbered 1, after V lost 1 base and J lost 4 bases. The germline V gene has CDR1 GTSNPN and CDR2 SVGIG (reference sequence).

At least ten counts were recorded for this clone. The CDR3 end lies 3 residues beyond the end of the read and is filled in from the germline J gene. This chain links TRBV27 with TRBJ2-1, with 7 bases that match TRBD1. V lost 2 bases to trimming and J lost 8 bases; unmatched junction nucleotides: 3. CDR1 and CDR2 from the germline V gene are MNHEY and SMNVEV (reference sequence). This CDR3 contains 13 residues. The sequenced CDR3 bases are TGTGCCAGCAGTTTAGAGGGGGCTTATGAG. It specifies CASSLEGAYE. In full, the CDR3 is CASSLEGAYEQFF.

There are many counts of this clone. The read terminates 3 residues before the CDR3 end, so the remaining end is supplied by the germline J gene. The chain couples TRBV30 to TRBJ2-5, with TRBD2 matching over 13 bases. The V segment lost 3 bases and the J segment 1 base; nucleotides outside the gene matches: 11. The CDR3 sequence is 18 residues long. Germline lookup yields CDR1 GTSNPN and CDR2 SVGIG (reference sequence). The part of the CDR3 DNA that was read is TGTGCCTGGAGACCCCCAGGACTAGCGGGAGTGCCCCAAGAGACC. It translates to CAWRPPGLAGVPQET. The CDR3 as a whole reads CAWRPPGLAGVPQETQYF.

In this sample, this clone turned up many times. The read finishes 3 residues shy of the CDR3 end, and the germline J gene is used to complete it. This sequence joins TRBV5-1 and TRBJ1-2, with D possibly TRBD1 on 5 matching bases. The CDR3 has 12 residues. Germline loops: CDR1 SGHRS, CDR2 YFSETQ. Trimming shortened V by 1 base and J by 6 bases, and 7 bases separated the two germline ends. CDR3 in amino acids: CASSLSGDGYTF. The DNA read from the CDR3 is TGCGCCAGCAGCTTGTCGGGGGATGGC.

This clone was counted ten times or more. The read finishes 3 residues shy of the CDR3 end, and the germline J gene is used to complete it. The chain couples TRBV7-9 to TRBJ1-6; possibly TRBD1 for D (6 bases). Germline V gene sequence: CDR1 SEHNR, CDR2 FQNEAQ (reference sequence). V gave up 4 bases and J gave up 10 bases, with 14 bases separating them. The CDR3 runs 14 residues. CDR3 region: CASSSRGSRSPLHF. Incomplete CDR3 DNA: TGTGCCAGCAGCTCTAGGGGGAGCAGGTCACCC.

This clone was seen many times. The missing CDR3 end, 3 residues past where the read stops, is filled in from the germline J gene. This sequence joins TRBV20-1 and TRBJ2-3, with D uncertain. The CDR3 covers 13 residues. V was shortened by 7 bases and J by 3 bases, with 14 bases between the two germline ends. The germline V gene has CDR1 DFQATT and CDR2 SNEGSKA (reference sequence). The CDR3 reads CSGVPAATDTQYF. CDR3 DNA (partial): TGCAGTGGGGTCCCGGCAGCGACAGATACG.

This clone has at least ten counts. The CDR3 is cut off 3 residues early in the read; its end comes from the germline J gene. V and J are TRBV20-1 and TRBJ1-2, with D possibly being TRBD1 (5 bases). The CDR3 is made up of 18 amino acids. Germline lookup yields CDR1 DFQATT and CDR2 SNEGSKA (reference sequence). Trimming shortened V by 0 bases and J by 0 bases, and 20 bases separated the two germline ends. The CDR3 bases that were read are TGCAGTGCTAGAGATCAAAGGGCAGGGATAGGCCCTAACTATGGC. This translates into CSARDQRAGIGPNYG. The CDR3 as a whole reads CSARDQRAGIGPNYGYTF.

This clone was detected ten times or more. The read halts 3 residues ahead of the CDR3 end, with the missing end drawn from the germline J gene. This rearrangement joins TRBV18 to TRBJ2-1; TRBD2 matches at 11 bases. The CDR3 is 15 amino acids. Trimming at V came to 2 bases and at J to 5 bases, leaving 2 bases not matched to a gene. Per germline, CDR1 KGHSH and CDR2 LQKENI. CDR3: CASSPSLAGDNEQFF. The DNA read from the CDR3 is TGTGCCAGCTCACCATCACTAGCGGGGGACAATGAG.

Regarding this clone: The CDR3 is cut off 3 residues early in the read; its end comes from the germline J gene. This rearrangement joins TRBV2 to TRBJ2-7; tentative D call: TRBD2 (6 bases). Germline V gene lookup returns CDR1 SNHLY and CDR2 FYNNEI. This CDR3 is 12 amino acids long. V was pared by 6 bases and J by 6 bases, with 12 bases between. Incomplete CDR3 DNA: TGTGCCAGCAGGGCTGGAGGGGCCGAG. It is translated as CASRAGGAE. The entire CDR3 protein reads CASRAGGAEQYF.

Details on this clone: The observed sequence ends 3 residues before the CDR3 terminus, with the missing tail filled in from the germline J gene. The chain has TRBV5-1 and TRBJ2-5; 10 nucleotides line up with TRBD1. The germline gives CDR1 SGHRS, CDR2 YFSETQ. The CDR3 is made up of 15 amino acids. The trim removed 4 bases at V and 5 bases at J, leaving 8 bases unmatched. The CDR3 DNA, read in part, is TGCGCCAGCAGCCTCCGACAGGGGGCTTGGGAGACC. It yields the protein CASSLRQGAWET. The CDR3, in full, reads CASSLRQGAWETQYF.